Listed below are T cell receptor beta chains from one sample, sequenced in a study of shared clonotypes between healthy human individuals. Profiled with immunoSEQ multiplex PCR; TCRdb holds only in-frame clones, not every one. The table lists about 92,000 clones, 40% to 55% of them singletons. Sequenced input: PBMCs. Receptors were obtained from a woman aged 40 to 55 in good health. Some clones in this sample may be carry-over from other donors' samples. Both conserved end residues are part of each CDR3. The D gene is left open where the match is weak. Only some rows state a clone size, as once, few, many or a class for expanded clones.

>few|TRBD1|TRBJ2-1|TRBV25-1
TGTGCCAGCAGTGACCGGACAGGGACCCCCTACAATGAGCAGTTCTTC
CASSDRTGTPYNEQFF
>many|-|TRBJ2-5|TRBV10-2
TGCGCCAGCAGTGACAACCGGCGAGATGGGACCCAGTACTTC
CASSDNRRDGTQYF
>-|-|TRBJ2-7|TRBV4-2
TGTGCCAGCAGCCAAGATTTAGCGGCTTCCTACGAGCAGTACTTC
CASSQDLAASYEQYF
>many|TRBD2|TRBJ2-2|TRBV30
TGTGCCTGGACCCTAGGGCTAGCGGGAGTGGCCGGGGAGCTGTTTTTT
CAWTLGLAGVAGELFF
>-|-|TRBJ2-5|TRBV5-1
TGCGCCAGCAGCTTGTGGGGGGCGGACCAAGAGACCCAGTACTTC
CASSLWGADQETQYF
>-|TRBD1|TRBJ1-4|TRBV15
TGTGCCACCAGCAGAGATCAAGGGGGCCCTAGTGAAAAACTGTTTTTT
CATSRDQGGPSEKLFF
>-|-|TRBJ2-2|TRBV6-6
TGTGCCAGCAGTCCCATACTAGGAGGTCGGACCGGGGAGCTGTTTTTT
CASSPILGGRTGELFF
>many|TRBD1|TRBJ2-1|TRBV7-6
TGTGCCAGCAGCGTCGGGACAGACAATGAGCAGTTCTTC
CASSVGTDNEQFF
>many|-|TRBJ1-2|TRBV5-8
TGTGCCACCCGACAGGAACTCGCTAACTATGGCTACACCTTC
CATRQELANYGYTF
>-|-|TRBJ2-5|TRBV27
TGTGCCAGCAGTTTATCCGGGAGACAAGAGACCCAGTACTTC
CASSLSGRQETQYF
>-|-|TRBJ2-1|TRBV2
TGTGCCAGCAGTGAGAGGGCAGGAACCTACAATGAGCAGTTCTTC
CASSERAGTYNEQFF
>many|-|TRBJ2-7|TRBV6-4
TGTGCCAGCAGTGGAGGGGCGTCGGCCTTGCATTTGTCCTACGAGCAGTACTTC
CASSGGASALHLSYEQYF
>-|TRBD2|TRBJ2-7|TRBV9
TGTGCCAGCAGCGTAGGACTAGCGGGAGGAGAGCAGTACTTC
CASSVGLAGGEQYF
>-|-|TRBJ2-6|TRBV11-1
TGTGCCAGCAGCTTTTCCGGGGCCAACGTCCTGACTTTC
CASSFSGANVLTF
>-|-|TRBJ1-5|TRBV15
TGTGCCACCAGCAGAGATCGTGGGCAGGGCGGGCGACAGCCCCAGCATTTT
CATSRDRGQGGRQPQHF
>many|-|TRBJ2-5|TRBV20-1
TGCAGTGCCGCCTCGCGAGAGACCCAGTACTTC
CSAASRETQYF
>few|TRBD1|TRBJ2-1|TRBV10-2
TGCGCCAGCAGTGAGTCTGGGACAGGGGAACTTGTAGATGAGCAGTTCTTC
CASSESGTGELVDEQFF
>few|-|TRBJ2-7|TRBV27
TGTGCCAGCAGTCAAGGAAGGCTCTACGAGCAGTACTTC
CASSQGRLYEQYF
>few|-|TRBJ2-1|TRBV18
TGTGCCAGCTCACTCTCGGGAATGGACGGCAATGAGCAGTTCTTC
CASSLSGMDGNEQFF
>many|TRBD1|TRBJ2-7|TRBV27
TGTGCCAGCAGGGGACAGGGGGCCCCCTACGAGCAGTACTTC
CASRGQGAPYEQYF
>-|TRBD2|TRBJ2-7|TRBV7-2
TGTGCCAGCAGCTCCCATAGCGGGAGGCTATCGGAGCAGTACTTC
CASSSHSGRLSEQYF
>few|-|TRBJ2-1|TRBV10-3
TGTGCCATCAGTGCGGGCGGGGACAATGAGCAGTTCTTC
CAISAGGDNEQFF
>many|TRBD1|TRBJ2-2|TRBV28
TGTGCCAGCAGTCCCGGGACAGGGCACACCGGGGAGCTGTTTTTT
CASSPGTGHTGELFF
>-|-|TRBJ2-1|TRBV30
TGTGCGGCAGGGGTGAACTCTTACAATGAGCAGTTCTTC
CAAGVNSYNEQFF
>-|TRBD2|TRBJ2-7|TRBV6-5
TGTGCCAGCAGTGAAGCGGGAAAATACGAGCAGTACTTC
CASSEAGKYEQYF
>once|TRBD2|TRBJ2-2|TRBV29-1
TGCAGCGCCCGAGGTGGGAGGGCCCCGAACACCGGGGAGCTGTTTTTT
CSARGGRAPNTGELFF
>-|TRBD2|TRBJ2-7|TRBV6-1
TGTGCCAGCAGTCCGGGACTAGCGGGAGTGTCCGAGCAGTACTTC
CASSPGLAGVSEQYF
>-|-|TRBJ1-1|TRBV11-2
TGTGCCAGCAGCTTAGGTTTAGTGAACACTGAAGCTTTCTTT
CASSLGLVNTEAFF
>-|TRBD1|TRBJ2-5|TRBV30
TGTGCCAAAGGACAGGGGGGAGAGACCCAGTACTTC
CAKGQGGETQYF